A selection of T cell receptor beta chains follows, all from one sample in a study of identical twins. One entry per CDR3 protein, called by TCRdb with MiXCR from the 5' RACE reads. The repertoire holds approximately 700,000 distinct CDR3 sequences, with 15% to 20% as singletons. These data were also reused for a study on T cells expressing NK-cell markers.

Material: PBMCs. Every receptor here comes from a woman aged 18-35 years in good health. The CDR3 runs from the conserved cysteine through the conserved F or W. D genes are given only for firm matches. Clone sizes are given selectively: once, few, many, or a class where the clone is expanded.

clone size,V gene,D gene,J gene,CDR3 protein,CDR3 DNA
.,TRBV20-1,.,TRBJ2-7,CSPRGLHVYEQYF,TGCAGTCCGCGGGGACTCCACGTCTACGAGCAGTACTTC
.,TRBV12-3/TRBV12-4,.,TRBJ2-4,CASSLLGHGGKNIQYF,TGTGCCAGCAGTTTATTGGGTCATGGGGGCAAAAACATTCAGTACTTC
.,TRBV30,TRBD1,TRBJ1-1,CAWSPGQGKAFF,TGTGCCTGGAGTCCAGGACAGGGGAAAGCTTTCTTT
few,TRBV20-1,TRBD1,TRBJ2-3,CSATARDRAITDTQYF,TGCAGTGCTACGGCTCGGGACAGAGCTATCACAGATACGCAGTATTTT
many,TRBV18,.,TRBJ2-7,CASSLGPGSPYYEQYF,TGTGCCAGCTCACTAGGCCCCGGGAGCCCTTACTACGAGCAGTACTTC
.,TRBV5-1,.,TRBJ2-7,CASSLQGPSYEQYF,TGCGCCAGCAGCTTACAGGGACCGTCCTACGAGCAGTACTTC
few,TRBV15,TRBD2,TRBJ2-2,CATSREIVAGVGTGELFF,TGTGCCACCAGCAGAGAGATAGTAGCGGGAGTTGGGACCGGGGAGCTGTTTTTT
many,TRBV10-3,TRBD1,TRBJ2-1,CAIKGTGEKDEQFF,TGTGCCATCAAGGGGACAGGGGAGAAGGATGAGCAGTTCTTC
.,TRBV6-6,.,TRBJ1-1,CASRGQQNTEAFF,TGTGCCAGCAGAGGACAGCAGAACACTGAAGCTTTCTTT
many,TRBV5-1,.,TRBJ2-7,CASSLSGHDYEQYF,TGCGCCAGCAGCTTGAGTGGCCATGACTACGAGCAGTACTTC
few,TRBV6-5,.,TRBJ1-1,CASSLTEVTNTEAFF,TGTGCCAGCAGTTTGACAGAAGTAACGAACACTGAAGCTTTCTTT
few,TRBV4-3,TRBD2,TRBJ2-1,CASSQESGRAGVEQFF,TGCGCCAGCAGCCAAGAAAGCGGGAGGGCCGGGGTTGAGCAGTTCTTC
.,TRBV20-1,TRBD2,TRBJ2-3,CSASQGGAGGNTQYF,TGCAGTGCCAGCCAAGGCGGAGCGGGAGGAAATACGCAGTATTTT
many,TRBV12-3/TRBV12-4,.,TRBJ1-1,CASSFRYHTEAFF,TGTGCCAGCAGTTTCCGGTATCACACTGAAGCTTTCTTT
.,TRBV10-3,TRBD1,TRBJ1-2,CAISGAGGLVYGYTF,TGTGCCATCAGTGGGGCAGGGGGCTTGGTCTATGGCTACACCTTC
few,TRBV6-1,.,TRBJ1-5,CATKWEQIYYQPQHF,TGTGCCACTAAATGGGAACAGATTTATTATCAGCCCCAGCATTTT
.,TRBV10-3,.,TRBJ2-7,CAIKGRQSNEQYF,TGTGCCATCAAGGGCAGGCAGTCAAACGAGCAGTACTTC
many,TRBV5-6,TRBD2,TRBJ2-7,CASSLAGRGGSYEQYF,TGTGCCAGCAGCTTGGCGGGGCGGGGGGGCTCCTACGAGCAGTACTTC
.,TRBV20-1,.,TRBJ2-2,CSAGKYTGELFF,TGCAGTGCTGGAAAGTACACCGGGGAGCTGTTTTTT
.,TRBV20-1,TRBD2,TRBJ2-2,CSAQLAGGTGELFF,TGCAGTGCCCAATTAGCGGGGGGCACCGGGGAGCTGTTTTTT
.,TRBV12-3/TRBV12-4,TRBD2,TRBJ2-1,CASSWASGGAGEQFF,TGTGCCAGCAGTTGGGCTAGCGGGGGGGCGGGTGAGCAGTTCTTC
few,TRBV10-3,.,TRBJ1-1,CAIRAGADTEAFF,TGTGCCATCCGCGCAGGGGCAGACACTGAAGCTTTCTTT
.,TRBV12-3/TRBV12-4,TRBD2,TRBJ2-7,CASAFTPSGYEQYF,TGTGCCAGCGCGTTTACGCCTAGCGGATACGAGCAGTACTTC
.,TRBV5-1,TRBD2,TRBJ2-1,CASSMTSGGAEYEQFF,TGCGCCAGCAGCATGACTAGCGGGGGGGCGGAGTATGAGCAGTTCTTC
few,TRBV12-3/TRBV12-4,.,TRBJ1-4,CASSFLGSTNEKLFF,TGTGCCAGCAGTTTTTTGGGATCAACTAATGAAAAACTGTTTTTT
.,TRBV7-3,.,TRBJ1-1,CASKGSQAFF,TGTGCCAGCAAGGGCAGTCAAGCTTTCTTT
.,TRBV29-1,.,TRBJ2-5,CSVQGGFKVEETQYF,TGCAGCGTCCAAGGCGGGTTCAAGGTGGAAGAGACCCAGTACTTC
.,TRBV11-2,.,TRBJ2-1,CASSFAASLNEQFF,TGTGCCAGCAGCTTCGCCGCATCTCTGAATGAGCAGTTCTTC
.,TRBV3-1,.,TRBJ2-1,CASSQGGVSNNEQFF,TGTGCCAGCAGCCAAGGGGGGGTCAGCAACAATGAGCAGTTCTTC
.,TRBV10-1,.,TRBJ2-1,CASSGGAGNEQFF,TGCGCCAGCAGTGGTGGGGCAGGCAATGAGCAGTTCTTC